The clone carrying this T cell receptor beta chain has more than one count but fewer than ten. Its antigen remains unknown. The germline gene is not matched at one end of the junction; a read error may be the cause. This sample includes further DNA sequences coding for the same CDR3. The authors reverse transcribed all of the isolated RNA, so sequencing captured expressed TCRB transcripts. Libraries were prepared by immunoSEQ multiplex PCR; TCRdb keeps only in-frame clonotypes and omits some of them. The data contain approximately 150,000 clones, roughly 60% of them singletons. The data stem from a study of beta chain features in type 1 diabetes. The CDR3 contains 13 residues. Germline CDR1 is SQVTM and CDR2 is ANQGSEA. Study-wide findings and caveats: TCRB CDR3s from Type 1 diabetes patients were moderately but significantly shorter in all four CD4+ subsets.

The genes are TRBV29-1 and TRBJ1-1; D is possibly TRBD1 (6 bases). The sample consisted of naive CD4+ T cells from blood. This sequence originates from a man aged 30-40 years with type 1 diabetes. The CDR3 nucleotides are TGCAGCGTAGAAGAACAGGGGAACACTGAAGCTTTCTTT. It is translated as CSVEEQGNTEAFF. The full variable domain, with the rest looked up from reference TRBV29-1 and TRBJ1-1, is SAVISQKPSRDICQRGTSLTIQCQVDSQVTMMFWYRQQPGQSLTLIATANQGSEATYESGFVIDKFPISRPNLTFSTLTVSNMSPEDSSIYLCSVEEQGNTEAFFGQGTRLTVV.